A selection of T cell receptor beta chains follows, all from one sample in a study of cytomegalovirus exposure and HLA in healthy donors. Produced via immunoSEQ multiplex PCR; TCRdb's table is partial and in-frame only. The data hold about 180,000 clones, with approximately 80% observed a single time. The sequenced material came from PBMCs. These TCRs come from a girl aged 10 to 17 in good health and CMV-seropositive. Both conserved end residues are part of each CDR3. D genes are given only for firm matches. The size field is filled for only some rows; it gives once, few, many or a size class.

V gene	D gene	clone size	J gene	CDR3 protein	CDR3 DNA
TRBV6-1	TRBD2	.	TRBJ2-7	CASIWTSGLYEQYF	TGTGCCAGCATTTGGACTAGCGGCCTTTACGAGCAGTACTTC
TRBV7-2	.	.	TRBJ2-5	CASSLGGEETQYF	TGTGCCAGCAGCTTAGGGGGAGAAGAGACCCAGTACTTC
TRBV5-1	TRBD1	.	TRBJ2-5	CASSKDRGRETQYF	TGCGCCAGCAGCAAGGACAGGGGTAGGGAGACCCAGTACTTC
TRBV4-1	.	.	TRBJ2-7	CASSQDYRGYEQYF	TGCGCCAGCAGCCAAGATTATCGGGGGTACGAGCAGTACTTC
TRBV10-2	TRBD2	.	TRBJ2-7	CASTLTSGTSYEQYF	TGCGCCAGCACCCTCACTAGCGGGACCTCCTACGAGCAGTACTTC
TRBV2	TRBD2	.	TRBJ2-7	CASSPGTSVREQYF	TGTGCCAGCTCCCCCGGGACTAGTGTTCGCGAGCAGTACTTC
TRBV6-1	.	.	TRBJ1-1	CASSETVEGNTEAFF	TGTGCCAGCAGTGAAACGGTTGAGGGGAACACTGAAGCTTTCTTT
TRBV6-5	.	.	TRBJ1-5	CASSDGAPGWAQHF	TGTGCCAGCAGTGACGGTGCACCGGGTTGGGCCCAGCATTTT
TRBV27	.	.	TRBJ1-5	CASSSQGWDQPQHF	TGTGCCAGCAGTTCACAGGGATGGGATCAGCCCCAGCATTTT
TRBV5-4	.	.	TRBJ1-2	CASSLGQYRGNGYTF	TGTGCCAGCAGCTTAGGACAGTATAGGGGCAATGGCTACACCTTC
TRBV11-2	TRBD2	.	TRBJ2-7	CASSLGTSGSYEQYF	TGTGCCAGCAGCTTAGGGACTAGCGGTTCCTACGAGCAGTACTTC
TRBV11-2	TRBD1	.	TRBJ2-5	CASSLVPRDRGQETQYF	TGTGCCAGCAGCTTAGTCCCCCGGGACAGGGGGCAAGAGACCCAGTACTTC
TRBV19	TRBD1	.	TRBJ1-5	CASRQGENQPQHF	TGTGCCAGTAGGCAGGGGGAGAATCAGCCCCAGCATTTT
TRBV27	.	.	TRBJ2-3	CASSYEVKGTDTQYF	TGTGCCAGCAGTTATGAGGTCAAGGGCACAGATACGCAGTATTTT
TRBV25-1	TRBD2	few	TRBJ2-1	CASSETSGRARYNEQFF	TGTGCCAGCAGTGAAACTAGCGGGAGGGCTCGCTACAATGAGCAGTTCTTC
TRBV5-8	TRBD2	.	TRBJ2-7	CASSPREREEHEQYF	TGTGCCAGCAGCCCCAGGGAGCGGGAGGAACACGAGCAGTACTTC
TRBV6-6	TRBD1	.	TRBJ1-4	CASRWTGGTTNEKLFF	TGTGCCAGCAGGTGGACAGGGGGAACAACTAATGAAAAACTGTTTTTT
TRBV5-4	.	.	TRBJ2-5	CASSLDLEQETQYF	TGTGCCAGCAGCTTGGACCTAGAGCAAGAGACCCAGTACTTC
TRBV12-5	.	.	TRBJ1-1	CASGLVQVNTEAFF	TGTGCTAGTGGTTTGGTACAGGTGAACACTGAAGCTTTCTTT
TRBV7-9	TRBD1	.	TRBJ1-1	CASSARQGNAEAFF	TGTGCCAGCAGCGCCCGACAGGGCAACGCTGAAGCTTTCTTT
TRBV15	.	.	TRBJ1-1	CATSRDLGQYEAFF	TGTGCCACCAGCAGAGATCTTGGGCAGTATGAAGCTTTCTTT
TRBV29-1	TRBD2	.	TRBJ2-1	CSVERSGSGDEQFF	TGCAGCGTTGAACGAAGCGGGAGTGGCGATGAGCAGTTCTTC
TRBV9	TRBD1	.	TRBJ1-2	CASYSDRGYGYTF	TGTGCCAGCTACTCCGACAGGGGCTATGGCTACACCTTC
TRBV5-1	TRBD1	few	TRBJ2-2	CASSAGQANTGELFF	TGCGCCAGCAGCGCCGGACAGGCGAACACCGGGGAGCTGTTTTTT
TRBV5-6	TRBD1	.	TRBJ2-1	CASSPGVGQVIKSQFF	TGTGCCAGCAGCCCGGGGGTGGGACAGGTAATTAAGTCGCAGTTCTTC
TRBV7-9	TRBD1	.	TRBJ2-5	CASGDRGYRETQYF	TGTGCCAGCGGGGACAGGGGGTATCGAGAGACCCAGTACTTC
TRBV2	TRBD2	.	TRBJ2-7	CASRGSGRAYEQYF	TGTGCCAGCAGGGGGAGCGGGAGGGCCTACGAGCAGTACTTC
TRBV27	.	.	TRBJ2-6	CASRKVRAGANVLTF	TGTGCCAGCCGTAAGGTCAGGGCTGGGGCCAACGTCCTGACTTTC
TRBV15	TRBD1	.	TRBJ1-2	CAIRRDRGRNGYTF	TGTGCCATTCGCAGGGACAGGGGGCGGAATGGCTACACCTTC
TRBV2	TRBD2	.	TRBJ2-5	CASSEEGGRAGETQYF	TGTGCCAGCAGTGAAGAGGGCGGGAGGGCTGGGGAGACCCAGTACTTC
TRBV6-5	.	.	TRBJ1-2	CASSLGNRVGYTF	TGTGCCAGCAGCCTCGGGAACAGGGTTGGCTACACCTTC